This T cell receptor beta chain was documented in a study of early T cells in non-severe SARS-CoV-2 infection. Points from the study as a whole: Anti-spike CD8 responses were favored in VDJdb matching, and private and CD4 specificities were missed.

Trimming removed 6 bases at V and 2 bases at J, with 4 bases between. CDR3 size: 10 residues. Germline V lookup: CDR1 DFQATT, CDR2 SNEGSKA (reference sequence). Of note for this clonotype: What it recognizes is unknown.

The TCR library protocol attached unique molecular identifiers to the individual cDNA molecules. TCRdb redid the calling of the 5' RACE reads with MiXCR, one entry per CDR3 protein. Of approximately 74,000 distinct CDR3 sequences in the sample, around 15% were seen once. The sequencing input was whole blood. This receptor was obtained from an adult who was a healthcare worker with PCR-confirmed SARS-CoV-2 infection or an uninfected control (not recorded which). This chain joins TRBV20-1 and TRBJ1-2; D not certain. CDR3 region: CSARNYGYTF. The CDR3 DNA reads TGCAGTGCCCGGAACTATGGCTACACCTTC.